A single sample gave rise to the 17 T cell receptor beta chains below, sequenced in a study of T cells in Graves' hyperthyroidism and ophthalmopathy. Researchers amplified the TCR beta CDR3 regions from RNA transcripts. RT-PCR in the first round (using the HTBI primer set) targeted the TCR CDR3. TCRdb passed the multiplex PCR reads through MiXCR, listing each CDR3 protein once. The sample carries some 650,000 distinct CDR3 sequences, 15% to 20% recorded once. The sample comprised blood. The receptors here all came from a woman in her thirties or forties with Graves' ophthalmopathy.

This clonotype appeared a few times. Written as DNA, the CDR3 is TGCAGCGTTGTCCAACCGCCTAGCGGGAGTAGCGGTGAGCAGTTCTTC. Amino acids: CSVVQPPSGSSGEQFF. The chain recombines TRBV29-1 with TRBJ2-1, with TRBD2 matching 10 bases. The germline CDR1 and CDR2 sequences are SQVTM and ANQGSEA. Trimming cost V 4 bases and J 9 bases; bases outside gene matches: 15. This CDR3 has 16 amino acids.

This clonotype was observed many times. This chain links TRBV28 with TRBJ2-1, with 11 bases aligning to TRBD2. Germline CDR1 and CDR2: MDHEN and SYDVKM. The CDR3 spans 15 residues. The V segment lost 5 bases and the J segment 7 bases; nucleotides outside the gene matches: 7. CDR3 protein: CASSVAGGEENEQFF. For the CDR3, the DNA is TGTGCCAGCAGTGTAGCGGGAGGGGAAGAAAATGAGCAGTTCTTC.

V gene TRBV20-1 combines with J gene TRBJ1-2; maybe TRBD1 (5 bases). The germline V gene has CDR1 DFQATT and CDR2 SNEGSKA (reference sequence). The CDR3 totals 12 residues. V lost 8 bases and J 9 bases, leaving 19 bases between the germline ends. CDR3 DNA sequence: TGCAGTACCCCGGTGCAGGGTATGAGCTACACCTTC. As protein: CSTPVQGMSYTF.

Many counts were recorded for this clonotype. This chain uses TRBV6-1 with TRBJ2-3; 7 positions agree with TRBD2. The V gene end was trimmed by 7 bases and the J gene end by 2 bases; junction bases not matched to a gene: 6. From germline, CDR1 is MNHNS and CDR2 SASEGT. This CDR3 is 14 amino acids long. In nucleotides, the CDR3 is TGTGCCAGCAACGGGGGGACCTTCACAGATACGCAGTATTTT. It codes for CASNGGTFTDTQYF.

This chain joins TRBV10-3 and TRBJ2-7; the match to TRBD1 covers 9 bases. Trimming cost V 4 bases and J 6 bases; bases outside gene matches: 16. The CDR3 is made up of 17 amino acids. Germline V gene lookup returns CDR1 ENHRY and CDR2 SYGVKD. Here the CDR3 DNA reads TGTGCCATCAGTGGTGGTGGCCCCGGGACAGGGACTCGCGAGCAGTACTTC. This sequence encodes CAISGGGPGTGTREQYF.

J is TRBJ2-2 and V is TRBV19, with D perhaps matching TRBD1 (6 bases). Germline CDR1 reads LNHDA; CDR2 reads SQIVND (reference sequence). V was trimmed by 3 bases and J by 6 bases, leaving 14 bases between them. This CDR3 contains 15 residues. The CDR3 here is CASSIWTALAGELFF. The CDR3 region has the DNA TGTGCCAGTAGTATTTGGACAGCTTTAGCCGGGGAGCTGTTTTTT.

Remarks on this clonotype: Since a much larger clone is just one base distant, this may be a read error. The chain employs TRBV3-1 and TRBJ1-2, with 8 nucleotides matching TRBD1. The germline gives CDR1 LGHDT, CDR2 YNNKEL (reference sequence). The CDR3 is 12 amino acids. The CDR3 DNA reads TGTGCCAGCGGACAGGGAAACTGTGGCTACACCTTC. Residues: CASGQGNCGYTF.

With regard to this clonotype: A junction end diverges from the germline sequence, so it may reflect a read error. J is TRBJ2-1 and V is TRBV20-1; D remains unclear. The CDR3 extends over 14 amino acids. Germline-derived CDR1 and CDR2 are DFQATT and SNEGSKA (reference sequence). CDR3 sequence (DNA): TGCAGTGCTTCGGACGTCCCCTCCCACAATGAGCAGTTCTTC. As protein: CSASDVPSHNEQFF.

This clonotype was counted at least ten times. This sequence joins TRBV2 and TRBJ2-5; a possible D gene is TRBD1 (6 bases). The CDR3 contains 13 residues. V gave up 8 bases and J gave up 1 base, with 11 bases separating them. Germline lookup yields CDR1 SNHLY and CDR2 FYNNEI. CDR3 nucleotides: TGTGCCAGCCGAATGGACAGCCAAGAGACCCAGTACTTC. Amino acids: CASRMDSQETQYF. The full variable domain, with the rest looked up from reference TRBV2 and TRBJ2-5, is EPEVTQTPSHQVTQMGQEVILRCVPISNHLYFYWYRQILGQKVEFLVSFYNNEISEKSEIFDDQFSVERPDGSNFTLKIRSTKLEDSAMYFCASRMDSQETQYFGPGTRLLVL.

The sample holds a few counts of this clonotype. The chain combines TRBV5-1 with TRBJ1-1; 9 bases are a match to TRBD1. V shed 0 bases and J 0 bases; nucleotides not matched to a gene: 6. The CDR3 contains 17 residues. Germline V lookup: CDR1 SGHRS, CDR2 YFSETQ. The CDR3 sequence: CASSLDGTGRMNTEAFF. The DNA of the CDR3 is TGCGCCAGCAGCTTGGACGGGACAGGGCGCATGAACACTGAAGCTTTCTTT.

This clonotype showed up many times. The chain has TRBV20-1 and TRBJ2-3; 10 bases map to TRBD2. With 4 bases clipped from V and 4 bases from J, the junction kept 5 bases outside the gene matches. The germline gives CDR1 DFQATT, CDR2 SNEGSKA (reference sequence). CDR3 length equals 14 residues. In DNA form, the CDR3 reads TGCAGTGCTATCCTAGCGGGGGTCGCAGATACGCAGTATTTT. This encodes CSAILAGVADTQYF.

This clonotype was counted between two and nine times. This rearrangement joins TRBV20-1 to TRBJ2-4, with D possibly TRBD1 on 7 matching bases. Trimming removed 5 bases from V and 7 bases from J, with 18 bases in between. Per germline, CDR1 DFQATT and CDR2 SNEGSKA (reference sequence). The CDR3 runs 14 residues. This chain's CDR3 is CSASNGGGLNIQYF. The CDR3 DNA reads TGCAGTGCTTCTAACGGAGGGGGCCTGAACATTCAGTACTTC.

This clonotype was seen a handful of times. This may stem from a read error, because a much larger clone lies one nucleotide away. The V and J genes are TRBV6-1 and TRBJ1-1; 11 bases line up with TRBD1. With V trimmed by 5 bases and J by 1 base, 12 bases remained unmatched. Germline loops: CDR1 MNHNS, CDR2 SASEGT. The CDR3 covers 18 residues. CDR3 sequence reads: CASSHSSGQGVRNTEAFF. CDR3 coding DNA: TGTGCCAGCAGTCACTCATCGGGACAGGGGGTGCGGAACACTGAAGCTTTCTTT.

The CDR3 nucleotides are TGTGCCAGCAGGGCGACGCCCGACTACGAGCAGTACTTC. It encodes CASRATPDYEQYF. The V call is TRBV28, the J call TRBJ2-7; D is undetermined. The ends were cut back, 6 bases at V and 3 bases at J, with 12 bases in the middle. CDR3 length: 13 amino acids. Germline V gene data show CDR1 as MDHEN and CDR2 as SYDVKM.

This clonotype occurred many times. The CDR3 DNA follows: TGCGCCAGCAGCTTTCAATCTAGCCAAGAGACCCAGTACTTC. As protein: CASSFQSSQETQYF. This sequence joins TRBV5-1 and TRBJ2-5; D call uncertain. Trimming removed 2 bases at V and 1 base at J, with 9 bases between. This CDR3 spans 14 amino acids. Germline V gene data show CDR1 as SGHRS and CDR2 as YFSETQ.

The V gene is TRBV5-5, the J gene TRBJ2-2; 12 bases align to TRBD2. The CDR3 is made up of 17 amino acids. The germline V gene has CDR1 SGHKS and CDR2 YYEKEE (reference sequence). Germline trimming cut 4 bases from V and 6 bases from J; bases unmatched to any gene: 10. The CDR3 sequence: CASSAGRLAGVAGELFF. The CDR3, as DNA: TGTGCCAGCAGCGCCGGAAGACTAGCGGGAGTGGCCGGGGAGCTGTTTTTT.

Only a few counts were recorded for this clonotype. The germline gene is not matched at one end of the junction; a read error may be the cause. The V call is TRBV5-1, the J call TRBJ1-5, with D perhaps matching TRBD1 (5 bases). Germline V gives CDR1 SGHRS, CDR2 YFSETQ. The CDR3 runs to 17 residues. CDR3: CASSLRTPFRMNQPQHF. The CDR3 DNA follows: TGTGCCAGCAGCTTGAGGACACCTTTCCGAATGAATCAGCCCCAGCATTTT.